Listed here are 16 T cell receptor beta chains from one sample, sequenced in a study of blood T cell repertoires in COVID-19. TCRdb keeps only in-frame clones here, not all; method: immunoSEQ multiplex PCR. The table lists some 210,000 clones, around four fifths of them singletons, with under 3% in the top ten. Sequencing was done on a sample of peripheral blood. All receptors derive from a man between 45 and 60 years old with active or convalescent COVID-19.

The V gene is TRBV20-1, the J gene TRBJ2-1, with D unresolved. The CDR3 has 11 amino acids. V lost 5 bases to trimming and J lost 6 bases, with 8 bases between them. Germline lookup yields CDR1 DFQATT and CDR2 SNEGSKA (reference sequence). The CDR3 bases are TGCAGTGCTGCACAGCCCAATGAGCAGTTCTTC. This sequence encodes CSAAQPNEQFF.

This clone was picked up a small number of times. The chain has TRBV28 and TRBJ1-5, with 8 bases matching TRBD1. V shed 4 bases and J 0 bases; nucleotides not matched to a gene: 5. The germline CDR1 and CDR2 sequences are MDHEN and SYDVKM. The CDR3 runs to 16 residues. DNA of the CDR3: TGTGCCAGCAGTTCCGACAGGGGACATAGCAATCAGCCCCAGCATTTT. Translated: CASSSDRGHSNQPQHF.

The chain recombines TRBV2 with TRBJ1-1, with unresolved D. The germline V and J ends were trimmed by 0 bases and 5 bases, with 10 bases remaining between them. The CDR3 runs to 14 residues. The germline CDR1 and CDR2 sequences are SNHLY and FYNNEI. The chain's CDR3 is CASSEAPAITEAFF. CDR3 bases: TGTGCCAGCAGTGAAGCGCCTGCGATAACTGAAGCTTTCTTT.

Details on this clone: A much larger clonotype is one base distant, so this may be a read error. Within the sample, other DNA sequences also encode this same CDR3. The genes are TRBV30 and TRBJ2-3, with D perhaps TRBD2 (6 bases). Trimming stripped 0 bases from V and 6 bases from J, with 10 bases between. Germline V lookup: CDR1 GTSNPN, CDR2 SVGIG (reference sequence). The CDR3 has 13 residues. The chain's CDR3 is CAWSVRERDTQYF. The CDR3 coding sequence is TGTGCCTGGAGTGTCCGGGAGAGGGATACGCAGTATTTT. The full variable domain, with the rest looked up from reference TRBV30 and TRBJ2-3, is SQTIHQWPATLVQPVGSPLSLECTVEGTSNPNLYWYRQAAGRGLQLLFYSVGIGQISSEVPQNLSASRPQDRQFILSSKKLLLSDSGFYLCAWSVRERDTQYFGPGTRLTVL.

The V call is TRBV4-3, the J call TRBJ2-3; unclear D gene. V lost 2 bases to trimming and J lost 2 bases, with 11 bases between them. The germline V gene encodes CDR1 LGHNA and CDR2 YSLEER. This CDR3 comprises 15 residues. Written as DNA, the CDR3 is TGCGCCAGCAGCCAACTTCACTCGAACACAGATACGCAGTATTTT. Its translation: CASSQLHSNTDTQYF.

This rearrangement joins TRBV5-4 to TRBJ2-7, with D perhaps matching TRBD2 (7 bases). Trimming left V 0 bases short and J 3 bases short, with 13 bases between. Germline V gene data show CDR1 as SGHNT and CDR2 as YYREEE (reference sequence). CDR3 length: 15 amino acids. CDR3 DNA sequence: TGTGCCAGCAGCTTGGGGCGGGGGCCCATCTACGAGCAGTACTTC. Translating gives CASSLGRGPIYEQYF.

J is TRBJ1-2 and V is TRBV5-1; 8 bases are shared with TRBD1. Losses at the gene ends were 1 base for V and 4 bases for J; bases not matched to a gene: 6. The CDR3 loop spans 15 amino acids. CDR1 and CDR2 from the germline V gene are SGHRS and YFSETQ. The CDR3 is CASSLTGGTSYGYTF. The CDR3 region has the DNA TGCGCCAGCAGCTTGACAGGGGGGACGAGCTATGGCTACACCTTC.

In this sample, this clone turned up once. Here the CDR3 DNA reads TGCGCCAGCAGTGAGGGGGGGTCCCCTGCAAACAATGAGCAGTTCTTC. It translates to CASSEGGSPANNEQFF. V is TRBV10-1 and J is TRBJ2-1; D may be TRBD2 (6 bases). V lost 2 bases to trimming and J lost 5 bases, with 16 bases between them. This CDR3 is 16 amino acids long. Germline values: CDR1 WNHNN, CDR2 SYGVQD (reference sequence).

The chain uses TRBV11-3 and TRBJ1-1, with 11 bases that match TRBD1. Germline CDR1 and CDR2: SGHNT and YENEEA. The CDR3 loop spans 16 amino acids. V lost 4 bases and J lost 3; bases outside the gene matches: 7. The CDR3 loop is CASSSGTGGFDTEAFF. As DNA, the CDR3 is TGTGCCAGCAGCTCGGGGACAGGGGGTTTTGACACTGAAGCTTTCTTT.

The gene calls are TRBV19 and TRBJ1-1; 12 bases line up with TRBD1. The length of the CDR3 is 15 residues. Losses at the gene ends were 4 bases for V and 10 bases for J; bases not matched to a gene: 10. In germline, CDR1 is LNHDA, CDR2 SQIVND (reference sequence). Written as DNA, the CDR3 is TGTGCCAGTAGTACGGGACAGGGGGCCCGAGCGGGAGCTTTCTTT. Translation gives CASSTGQGARAGAFF. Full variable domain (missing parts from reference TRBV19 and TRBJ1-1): DGGITQSPKYLFRKEGQNVTLSCEQNLNHDAMYWYRQDPGQGLRLIYYSQIVNDFQKGDIAEGYSVSREKKESFPLTVTSAQKNPTAFYLCASSTGQGARAGAFFGQGTRLTVV.

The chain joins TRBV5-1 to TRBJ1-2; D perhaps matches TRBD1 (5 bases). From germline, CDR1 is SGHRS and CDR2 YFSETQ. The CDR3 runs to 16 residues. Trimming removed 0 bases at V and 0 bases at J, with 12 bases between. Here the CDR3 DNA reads TGCGCCAGCAGCTTGGAAGGGACTATTCCTAACTATGGCTACACCTTC. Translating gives CASSLEGTIPNYGYTF.

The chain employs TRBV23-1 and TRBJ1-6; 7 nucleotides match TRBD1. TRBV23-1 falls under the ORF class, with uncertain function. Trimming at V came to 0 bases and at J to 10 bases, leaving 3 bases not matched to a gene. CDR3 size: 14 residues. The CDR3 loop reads CASSQSDRISPLHF. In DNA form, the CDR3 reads TGCGCCAGCAGTCAATCGGACAGGATCTCACCCCTCCACTTT.

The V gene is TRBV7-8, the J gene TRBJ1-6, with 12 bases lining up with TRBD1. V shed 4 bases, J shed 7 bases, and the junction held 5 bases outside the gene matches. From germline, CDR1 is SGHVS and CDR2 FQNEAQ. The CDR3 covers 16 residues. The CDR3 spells CASSSRDRGLNSPLHF. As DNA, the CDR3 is TGTGCCAGCAGCTCCCGGGACAGGGGGCTGAATTCACCCCTCCACTTT. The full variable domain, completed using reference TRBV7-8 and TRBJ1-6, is GAGVSQSPRYKVAKRGQDVALRCDPISGHVSLFWYQQALGQGPEFLTYFQNEAQLDKSGLPSDRFFAERPEGSVSTLKIQRTQQEDSAVYLCASSSRDRGLNSPLHFGNGTRLTVT.

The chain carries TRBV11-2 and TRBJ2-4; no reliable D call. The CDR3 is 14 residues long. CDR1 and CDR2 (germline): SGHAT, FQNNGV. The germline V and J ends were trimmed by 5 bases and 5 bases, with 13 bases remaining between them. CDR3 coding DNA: TGTGCCAGCAGCCCGGCCACAGTCGAAAACATTCAGTACTTC. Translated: CASSPATVENIQYF.

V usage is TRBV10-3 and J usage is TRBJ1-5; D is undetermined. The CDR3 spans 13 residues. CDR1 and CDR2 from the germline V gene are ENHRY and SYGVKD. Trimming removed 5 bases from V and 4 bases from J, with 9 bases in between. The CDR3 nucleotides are TGTGCCATCAGTACAGAGCTGAATCAGCCCCAGCATTTT. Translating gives CAISTELNQPQHF.

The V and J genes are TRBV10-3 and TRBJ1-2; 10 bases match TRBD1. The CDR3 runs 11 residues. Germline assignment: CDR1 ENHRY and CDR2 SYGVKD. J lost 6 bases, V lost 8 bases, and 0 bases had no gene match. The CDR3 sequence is CAIGTGDGYTF. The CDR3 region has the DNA TGTGCCATCGGGACAGGGGATGGCTACACCTTC.